This TCR delta chain was captured in a study of Vδ1+ human thymocytes. Extracted RNA was reverse transcribed into cDNA. Pooled V-gene forward primers with one constant-region reverse primer generated the CDR3 amplicons by multiplex PCR. TCRdb reprocessed the multiplex PCR reads through CATT. The sample has some 55,000 delta-chain clones, more than 15% seen once. General study points: Thymic TRG and TRD repertoires appeared highly polyclonal, with Gaussian CDR3 length distributions.

About this clone itself: Its specificity is not known.

This CDR3 has 17 residues. The ends lost 5 bases at V and 8 bases at J; junction bases unmatched: 18. Germline V gene sequence: CDR1 TSWWSYY, CDR2 QGS. The chain employs TRDV1 and TRDJ1, with 9 positions matching TRDD3. Sequenced input: Vdelta1+ gamma-delta thymocytes from the thymus. Regarding subset: FACS-sorted CD3+ TCRalphabeta- TCRVdelta1+ TCRVdelta2- thymocytes. This TCR came from a boy younger than two who had congenital heart surgery. In DNA form, the CDR3 reads TGTGCTCTTGGGAAGGGGATACGGGTTGAGCTATACGGCAAACTCATCTTT. Protein sequence: CALGKGIRVELYGKLIF.